The next 7 T cell receptor beta chains were all read from a single sample in a study of shared clonotypes between healthy human individuals. Measured with immunoSEQ multiplex PCR; TCRdb has only the in-frame clones, and not every one. The data contain 2 million to 2.5 million clones, more than 90% of them seen just once; the ten biggest clones take up roughly 0.13%. Sequencing was carried out using naive CD4+ T cells sorted from blood. Subset reported: CD45RA+ positively selected. These receptors all come from a man younger than 30 in good health.

The chain couples TRBV19 to TRBJ1-2; D uncertain. The CDR3 sequence is 13 residues long. The germline V and J ends were trimmed by 6 bases and 3 bases, with 11 bases remaining between them. Germline V CDR1 and CDR2: LNHDA, SQIVND (reference sequence). The CDR3, as DNA: TGTGCCAGTAGGGCCTCGGGCTACTATGGCTACACCTTC. Translated: CASRASGYYGYTF.

The chain carries TRBV6-1 and TRBJ1-5; TRBD1 matches at 11 bases. V lost 4 bases to trimming and J lost 6 bases; unmatched junction nucleotides: 8. Germline loops: CDR1 MNHNS, CDR2 SASEGT. This CDR3 spans 16 amino acids. The DNA of the CDR3 is TGTGCCAGCAGTGGCGGGGACAGGGGGTTGGGTCAGCCCCAGCATTTT. This gives the protein CASSGGDRGLGQPQHF.

V usage is TRBV7-9 and J usage is TRBJ2-5; unclear D gene. Trimming shortened V by 5 bases and J by 5 bases, and 12 bases separated the two germline ends. The CDR3 has 13 residues. Germline V gene lookup returns CDR1 SEHNR and CDR2 FQNEAQ (reference sequence). CDR3 nucleotides: TGTGCCAGCAGCCCCAACCCCCGTGAGACCCAGTACTTC. Its translation: CASSPNPRETQYF. Together with reference TRBV7-9 and TRBJ2-5, the CDR3 gives the full variable domain: DTGVSQNPRHKITKRGQNVTFRCDPISEHNRLYWYRQTLGQGPEFLTYFQNEAQLEKSRLLSDRFSAERPKGSFSTLEIQRTEQGDSAMYLCASSPNPRETQYFGPGTRLLVL.

DNA for the CDR3: TGTGCCATCACCCTGCAAGATAACTATGGCTACACCTTC. It translates to CAITLQDNYGYTF. The chain employs TRBV10-3 and TRBJ1-2; no firm D call. V gave up 7 bases and J gave up 1 base, with 10 bases separating them. Germline V gene data show CDR1 as ENHRY and CDR2 as SYGVKD. This CDR3 spans 13 amino acids.

The chain is built from TRBV27 and TRBJ2-1, with TRBD2 matching over 11 bases. Germline CDR1 MNHEY, CDR2 SMNVEV (reference sequence). V trimming: 6 bases; J trimming: 3 bases; junction bases outside the gene matches: 4. The CDR3 spans 15 residues. CDR3 in DNA: TGTGCCAGCAGAACGACTAGCGGGGACTACAATGAGCAGTTCTTC. The encoded protein is CASRTTSGDYNEQFF.

With respect to this clone: This sample includes further DNA sequences coding for the same CDR3. The V call is TRBV2, the J call TRBJ1-2, with D unclear. The CDR3 is 11 amino acids. V was shortened by 3 bases and J by 7 bases, with 6 bases between the two germline ends. Germline CDR1 and CDR2: SNHLY and FYNNEI. The CDR3, as DNA: TGTGCCAGCAGTGAGGGTGGTGGCTACACCTTC. Protein sequence: CASSEGGGYTF.

The chain carries TRBV19 and TRBJ2-7; 12 bases match TRBD2. Germline V lookup: CDR1 LNHDA, CDR2 SQIVND (reference sequence). Germline trimming cut 9 bases from V and 3 bases from J; bases unmatched to any gene: 6. The CDR3 covers 14 residues. The CDR3 DNA follows: TGTGCCAGCATAGGACTAGCGGGGAACTACGAGCAGTACTTC. This codes for CASIGLAGNYEQYF.